This paragraph covers one T cell receptor (beta chain) sequence. This specimen comes from a study of blood T cell repertoires in COVID-19. Study summary: The samples span acute and convalescent COVID-19 from the United States, Italy and Spain. PBMCs, B-cell-depleted T cells, or T cells were the source of the cDNA or gDNA that made up the material.

The assay was immunoSEQ multiplex PCR, and TCRdb's table has in-frame clones only and misses some. The sample contains a few hundred thousand clones, 86% of which appear only once. The sequenced sample was peripheral blood. The origin of this receptor is a man aged 35-49 years who had recovered from COVID-19.

In nucleotides, the CDR3 is TGTGCCAGCAGCCTAATAGCGGGGGCCTCCAAAGAGACCCAGTACTTC. Translating gives CASSLIAGASKETQYF. The chain has TRBV11-2 and TRBJ2-5; 9 bases fit TRBD2. CDR1 SGHAT and CDR2 FQNNGV come from the germline V gene. The CDR3 is 16 amino acids. V trimming: 5 bases; J trimming: 3 bases; junction bases outside the gene matches: 10.